A selection of T cell receptor beta chains follows, all from one sample in a study of T cells after yellow fever vaccination. In TCRdb, the 5' RACE reads were re-called with MiXCR into one record per CDR3 protein. The data contain 450,000 to 650,000 distinct CDR3 sequences, 21% of them singletons. The sample consisted of PBMCs, taken approximately 22 days after the first yellow fever vaccination. All receptors derive from a man aged 18 to 35 who received the YFV17D yellow fever vaccine. Both conserved end residues are trimmed from each CDR3. Clone size appears in some rows only: once, few, many, or a class for an expanded clone.

clone_size,v_call,cdr3_aa
few,TRBV6-4,ASGRTSGEETQY
few,TRBV13,ASSLKGAPDTQY
NA,TRBV24-1,ATSDLRETGELF
NA,TRBV5-1,ASSLMPSGTGVNGYT
NA,TRBV4-3,ASSQGSARGNEQF
NA,TRBV18,ASSRATGAYNEQF
few,TRBV20-1,SARNRDLGDTEAF
few,TRBV7-8,ASSLLRGERDYNEQF
NA,TRBV18,ASSPSGGGLDTQY
few,TRBV11-1,ASSLGPRVDTIY
once,TRBV29-1,SVQGEAEAF